This T cell receptor beta chain came from a study of blood T cell repertoires in COVID-19. Assay: immunoSEQ multiplex PCR; the TCRdb copy retains only in-frame clones and omits some. The sample records a few hundred thousand clones, approximately 89% being singletons. With respect to this clone: At one of its ends the junction is not consistent with the germline gene, which may arise from a read error.

Germline values: CDR1 SGHAT, CDR2 FQNNGV. The CDR3 runs 11 residues. The chain employs TRBV11-2 and TRBJ1-1, with D unresolved. Input material: peripheral blood. The sequence was obtained from an older woman with COVID-19, enrolled during active disease. CDR3 protein: CASSLTPDTIF. Written as DNA, the CDR3 is TGTGCCAGCAGCTTGACACCTGACACCATCTTT.